What follows describes a single T cell receptor (beta chain). cDNA specific to TCR beta was made from 500 to 650 ng of total RNA, with a constant-region primer employed for priming. Amplification in three nested multiplex PCR rounds with slightly modified ARM-PCR gave rise to TCR beta libraries. For roughly 11 cycles apiece, the opening two PCR rounds ran with TRBV1-TRBV30 forward primers and a C-beta reverse primer. TCRdb re-called the multiplex PCR reads through MiXCR, storing one row per CDR3 protein. Altogether 250,000 to 350,000 distinct CDR3 sequences are present, around three fifths being singletons, with the ten largest covering approximately 17%. The record originates from a study of tumor-infiltrating lymphocytes in primary liver carcinoma. Across the whole study: Those sampled were patients whose primary liver carcinoma was treated by surgical resection. Stage T1-T3 N0M0 tumors spanned roughly 4.2 to 11 cm.

The CDR3 spans 15 residues. Germline CDR1 reads MNHEY; CDR2 reads SVGEGT. Unsorted whole blood yielded the blood RNA, and germline DNA was also extracted. Preoperatively, four milliliters of peripheral blood were collected. The sequenced material came from peripheral blood. This sequence joins TRBV6-2 or TRBV6-3 and TRBJ2-3; 7 bases fit TRBD2. The source is a woman aged 30 to 39 with primary liver carcinoma and hepatitis B virus infection. This chain's CDR3 is CASGARAGITDTQYF. The CDR3 nucleotides read TGTGCTAGCGGTGCCAGAGCGGGAATCACAGATACGCAGTATTTT.